This T cell receptor (beta chain) was identified in a study of CD8 T cells in cerebrospinal fluid in Alzheimer's disease (dated by TCRdb to 2019 to 2021). Background on the whole study: To assess CSF T cell clonal expansion, the study used two single-cell approaches: plate-based nested PCR sequencing and droplet-based sequencing. This study tested whether clonally expanded T cells could be found in cerebrospinal fluid from healthy elderly individuals and from patients with neurodegenerative disease. In the droplet-based CSF analysis comparing patients with controls, there were roughly nine healthy controls (around 11,000 cells) and roughly nine patients with MCI or Alzheimer's disease (roughly 9,600 cells). A total of some 24 samples were covered by the CSF gene-expression analysis, which included Parkinson's disease patients.

This clonotype is medium-sized (0.01 to 0.1%) on the basis of its frequency; no count is available. The antigen it binds to is not known. Library method: 10x single-cell sequencing. 10X Genomics single-cell V(D)J and 5' gene-expression libraries were used to profile CSF cells. An Illumina NextSeq550 was used to sequence the CSF single-cell TCR libraries. Processing in the source paper ran as follows. V(D)J reads were aligned to the vdj-GRCh38 alts ensemble 2.0.0 reference and processed with the Cell Ranger vdj pipeline. Clonotypes were defined as cell barcodes sharing the same set of productive CDR3 nucleotide sequences. To connect clonality with transcriptional profiles, clonotype information was added to the gene-expression metadata in Seurat v3.0. Any CSF cell with more than 1,800 genes, more than 7,500 UMIs or more than 10% mitochondrial reads was excluded. CDR3-beta sequences were compared against VDJdb to identify TCRs with known antigen specificity. Clone sharing was examined by network analysis using the R package qgraph, in which only TCRs with complete alpha and beta chains were included. The reads went through TCRdb reprocessing, and each CDR3 protein sequence gets one entry with no DNA. The V and J calls here are based on TCRdb, not the publication. For this sample, the table gives about 710 distinct CDR3 sequences. Of the sample, 33% is held by the ten largest clones.

The CDR3 goes from the cysteine to the phenylalanine over 12 residues. No DNA accompanies this entry. The germline V gene supplies CDR1 SGHDT and CDR2 YYEEEE. None of the participants had acute infectious disease, and every participant was in good physical condition. Neurodegeneration in patients was confirmed using biomarkers including neurofilament, amyloid-beta and tau. Live CSF cells for droplet-based sequencing were sorted with a live/dead marker. To pellet immune cells, CSF obtained by lumbar puncture was centrifuged at 300g. Each CSF sample was checked for red blood cells, and any sample showing blood contamination was excluded. CSF cells were cryopreserved in freezing medium, frozen overnight at -80 °C, and then stored in liquid nitrogen. Before analysis, CSF samples were kept in storage for less than six months. Broad study findings and their caveats: The authors cautioned that detecting EBV-specific TCRs in CSF does not establish a causal link between EBV and Alzheimer's disease. In pooled data, a highly expanded clone (at least 3% of TCRs) occurred in 1 of 10 healthy subjects versus most of the 6 Alzheimer's patients. Only samples with detectable clones (11 healthy, 5 MCI, 5 AD, 6 PD) were included in the overall clonality comparison. In patients with MCI or Alzheimer's disease, the biggest CSF clone accounted for a larger percentage of TCRs than in controls. The EBV-specific clones were neither the most highly expanded clones nor enriched among patients.

Sequenced: cerebrospinal fluid. This sequence uses TRBV5-6 and TRBJ1-1. This receptor was obtained from a human donor with Alzheimer's disease. The CDR3 region: CASSWGGDQAFF. Where the CDR3 stops, the reference TRBV5-6 and TRBJ1-1 genes take over; the full variable domain is DAGVTQSPTHLIKTRGQQVTLRCSPKSGHDTVSWYQQALGQGPQFIFQYYEEEERQRGNFPDRFSGHQFPNYSSELNVNALLLGDSALYLCASSWGGDQAFFGQGTRLTVV.